The clone carrying this T cell receptor (beta chain) was observed at least ten times. What it binds is unknown. The V gene end was trimmed by 5 bases and the J gene end by 3 bases; junction bases not matched to a gene: 10. The CDR3 is 16 amino acids. Germline values: CDR1 SGHTA, CDR2 FQGTGA. MiXCR, run by TCRdb on the multiplex PCR reads, gives a single entry per CDR3 protein. Found here are roughly 17,000 distinct CDR3 sequences, roughly 44% of them singletons; the top ten hold more than 15%. This entry belongs to a study of breast tumors, draining lymph nodes, adjacent tissues. Points from the study as a whole: Luminal-like breast cancer showed significantly greater tumor-nontumor repertoire similarity than basal-like breast cancer did. Findings are consistent with lymph node origin and intratumoral expansion of most tumor T cells. Tumor T cell lymph node origin was a supported hypothesis, not proven.

The V and J genes are TRBV7-3 and TRBJ2-5; 9 nucleotides agree with TRBD2. The source is a female donor with breast cancer. Some clones in this sample may be carry-over from other donors' samples. Sequencing input: breast tumor tissue. The CDR3 DNA reads as TGTGCCAGCAGCGCAGCGGGGGGAACCGGCAAAGAGACCCAGTACTTC. Protein sequence: CASSAAGGTGKETQYF.